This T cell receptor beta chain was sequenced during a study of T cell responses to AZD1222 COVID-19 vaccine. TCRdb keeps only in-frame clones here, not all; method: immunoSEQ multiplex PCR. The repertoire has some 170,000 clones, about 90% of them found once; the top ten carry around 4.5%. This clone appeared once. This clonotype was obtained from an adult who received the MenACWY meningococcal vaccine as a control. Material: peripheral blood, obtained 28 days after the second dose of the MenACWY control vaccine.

DNA of the CDR3: TGTGCCACCAGTGATTTGTTGAGGGAGGGGGGAGAGGAAAAACTGTTTTTT. This codes for CATSDLLREGGEEKLFF. V and J are TRBV24-1 and TRBJ1-4, with a weak D call TRBD1 (6 bases). The CDR3 is 17 amino acids. Germline values: CDR1 KGHDR, CDR2 SFDVKD. V was shortened by 0 bases and J by 8 bases, with 18 bases between the two germline ends.